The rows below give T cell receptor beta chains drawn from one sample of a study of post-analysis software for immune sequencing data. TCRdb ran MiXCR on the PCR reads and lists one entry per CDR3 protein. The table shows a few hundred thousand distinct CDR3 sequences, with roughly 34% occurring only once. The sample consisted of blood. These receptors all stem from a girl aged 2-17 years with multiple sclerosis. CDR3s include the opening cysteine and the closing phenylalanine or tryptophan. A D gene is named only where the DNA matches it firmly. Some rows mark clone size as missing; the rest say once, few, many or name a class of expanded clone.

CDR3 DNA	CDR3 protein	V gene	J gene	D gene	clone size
TGTGCCAGCAGTCGGGACGCCGGGGAGCTGTTTTTT	CASSRDAGELFF	TRBV6-5	TRBJ2-2	-	few
TGCGCCAGCAGCTTAGTGCGGGGGGAGACCCAGTACTTC	CASSLVRGETQYF	TRBV5-1	TRBJ2-5	TRBD2	many
TGTGCCAGCAGTGCCCTGGGGCTATCTTCACCCCTCCACTTT	CASSALGLSSPLHF	TRBV2	TRBJ1-6	-	few
TGTGCCAGCACCTCGCAGAGGCGGTTGAATGGCTACACCTTC	CASTSQRRLNGYTF	TRBV28	TRBJ1-2	-	-
TGTGCCAGTAGTATATCGAACAGTAAAACAGATACGCAGTATTTT	CASSISNSKTDTQYF	TRBV19	TRBJ2-3	-	-
TGTGCCAGCAGCCCCCCGACTAGCGGGGGGACTAGCACAGATACGCAGTATTTT	CASSPPTSGGTSTDTQYF	TRBV9	TRBJ2-3	TRBD2	-
TGTGCCAGCAGTTTAGGTGTGAAGTACGAGCAGTACTTC	CASSLGVKYEQYF	TRBV12-3/TRBV12-4	TRBJ2-7	-	-
TGCAGCGTTCCGGGACAGTGGAACACTGAAGCTTTCTTT	CSVPGQWNTEAFF	TRBV29-1	TRBJ1-1	TRBD1	-
TGTGCCAGTAGTCCCTTAGCGGGGGGCCCCGACAATGAGCAGTTCTTC	CASSPLAGGPDNEQFF	TRBV19	TRBJ2-1	TRBD2	-
TGTGCCAGCAGTTCCCGTGGGGGACGGGACTATGGCTACACCTTC	CASSSRGGRDYGYTF	TRBV27	TRBJ1-2	-	-
TGCAGCGTTGAATATGACGGGCCCGGCTACACCTTC	CSVEYDGPGYTF	TRBV29-1	TRBJ1-2	-	-
TGTGCCAGCAGTCCTGGACCGGGCCATTATGGATCTAACTATGGCTACACCTTC	CASSPGPGHYGSNYGYTF	TRBV2	TRBJ1-2	-	-
TGCAGTGCTACCGGGCCTCGTAGCTATGGCTACACCTTC	CSATGPRSYGYTF	TRBV20-1	TRBJ1-2	-	few
TGCAGTGCTAGAGTGGACATGTACGAGCAGTACTTC	CSARVDMYEQYF	TRBV20-1	TRBJ2-7	-	few
TGTGCCAGCAGTGGACAGGCAAATGAGCAGTTCTTC	CASSGQANEQFF	TRBV27	TRBJ2-1	TRBD1	few
TGCAGTGCTAGAGTTCCGGTCAGACAGGGGGCATATGGCTACACCTTC	CSARVPVRQGAYGYTF	TRBV20-1	TRBJ1-2	TRBD1	few
TGTGCCAGCAGCCAAGGGGCGGGGGCGGGCACAGATACGCAGTATTTT	CASSQGAGAGTDTQYF	TRBV3-1	TRBJ2-3	-	-
TGCCGTGCTAGTGGTGGAAATCAGCCCCAGCATTTT	CRASGGNQPQHF	TRBV20-1	TRBJ1-5	-	-
TGCAGTGCTCCGAGCTTAGCGGGGGGGGAATACAATGAGCAGTTCTTC	CSAPSLAGGEYNEQFF	TRBV20-1	TRBJ2-1	TRBD2	-
TGTGCCAGCTCTATGGCCCCGGGACACTTGAACACTGAAGCTTTCTTT	CASSMAPGHLNTEAFF	TRBV12-3/TRBV12-4	TRBJ1-1	-	-
TGTGCCAGCAGCCTTAATAGCCCCTTTCAGCCCCAGCATTTT	CASSLNSPFQPQHF	TRBV12-3/TRBV12-4	TRBJ1-5	-	-
TGTGCCAGCAGCCCGGGGAACACAGATACGCAGTATTTT	CASSPGNTDTQYF	TRBV11-2	TRBJ2-3	-	few
TGCAGTGCGACACTAGCGGGGGGGGTGGATGAGCAGTACTTC	CSATLAGGVDEQYF	TRBV20-1	TRBJ2-5	TRBD2	-
TGTGCCAGCAGTGGGACAGGGGGTTCAGATACGCAGTATTTT	CASSGTGGSDTQYF	TRBV2	TRBJ2-3	TRBD1	once
TGTGCCAGCAGCTTGGGAGAGACCAGGAGAACGACGGGGACCCAGTACTTC	CASSLGETRRTTGTQYF	TRBV5-6	TRBJ2-5	-	-
TGTGCCAGCAGCCTCGGACTAGCCGGTTCTAACACAGATACGCAGTATTTT	CASSLGLAGSNTDTQYF	TRBV11-2	TRBJ2-3	TRBD2	-
TGCAGTGCGCCGGGCCAATGGGGGGGCACAGATACGCAGTATTTT	CSAPGQWGGTDTQYF	TRBV20-1	TRBJ2-3	-	-
TGTGCCAGCGGGACGGAAGATTCCAATGGCGGCGCTGAAGCTTTCTTT	CASGTEDSNGGAEAFF	TRBV25-1	TRBJ1-1	-	few
TGCGCCAGCAGCTTGGAAGTAGCGGGGGGGCCTAGGGGTGAGCAGTTCTTC	CASSLEVAGGPRGEQFF	TRBV5-1	TRBJ2-1	TRBD2	-
TGTGCCAGCAGCCCCCCAGGGTACGGGGAGCTGTTTTTT	CASSPPGYGELFF	TRBV28	TRBJ2-2	-	-
TGTGCCAGCAGCCCCCGGGCGAGGGCAGCCCAAGAGACCCAGTACTTC	CASSPRARAAQETQYF	TRBV7-3	TRBJ2-5	-	-
TGTGCCAGCAGCTTAGCCCCCTCACAGGGATATGGCTACACCTTC	CASSLAPSQGYGYTF	TRBV7-8	TRBJ1-2	-	once
TGTGCCAGCTCATCTTTTCCCCTGACAGGTACGGGGTCTGAAGCTTTCTTT	CASSSFPLTGTGSEAFF	TRBV18	TRBJ1-1	-	few
TGTGCCATCAGTGAGTCGTATGAGCAGTTCTTC	CAISESYEQFF	TRBV10-3	TRBJ2-1	-	few
TGTGCCAGCAGAGATGATTCTAACTATGGCTACACCTTC	CASRDDSNYGYTF	TRBV7-9	TRBJ1-2	-	few
TGTGCCAGCAGTTTATTGCCAAGGTTGAATTCACCCCTCCACTTT	CASSLLPRLNSPLHF	TRBV28	TRBJ1-6	-	-
TGTGCCAGCTACAGCCCGTTCACCTACGAGCAGTACTTC	CASYSPFTYEQYF	TRBV12-3/TRBV12-4	TRBJ2-7	-	many
TGTGCCAGCAGTCGGGACAGGGGGGGGACCTATGGCTACACCTTC	CASSRDRGGTYGYTF	TRBV6-5	TRBJ1-2	TRBD1	-
TGCAGTGCTAAATTAGGACAGGGTCCCACTGAAGCTTTCTTT	CSAKLGQGPTEAFF	TRBV20-1	TRBJ1-1	TRBD1	-
TGTGCCAGCAGTTACTCGATCCCTGGAGTCGCTGGGGCCAACGTCCTGACTTTC	CASSYSIPGVAGANVLTF	TRBV6-5	TRBJ2-6	-	many
TGTGCCAGCAGGTCAGACGGAAGGGGAGAGCAGTACTTC	CASRSDGRGEQYF	TRBV7-9	TRBJ2-7	-	-
TGTGCCAGCAGTCGAGATCGACGGCCATTTAATTATGGCTACACCTTC	CASSRDRRPFNYGYTF	TRBV11-2	TRBJ1-2	-	-
TGTGCCAGCAGTACCTCTGGGGCGTTCACCTACAATGAGCAGTTCTTC	CASSTSGAFTYNEQFF	TRBV28	TRBJ2-1	-	-
TGTGCCAGCAGCCAAGAGACTCGGAACCATGAGACCCAGTACTTC	CASSQETRNHETQYF	TRBV14	TRBJ2-5	-	-
TGCAGTGCTAGAGATGGTTTTGCTGGCTACACCTTC	CSARDGFAGYTF	TRBV20-1	TRBJ1-2	-	few
TGCGCCAGCAGCTCGCAGGGGACCGAGAACACCGGGGAGCTGTTTTTT	CASSSQGTENTGELFF	TRBV5-1	TRBJ2-2	-	-
TGTGCCAGCAGCCCCGGGACTAGCGGGGGGTTTCTCACAGATACGCAGTATTTT	CASSPGTSGGFLTDTQYF	TRBV9	TRBJ2-3	TRBD2	few
TGTGCCAGCATCGAAGGGGGGGGGGATGGCTACACCTTC	CASIEGGGDGYTF	TRBV12-3/TRBV12-4	TRBJ1-2	-	few
TGTGCCAGCAGTTACTCGACTGGGCAGGGGGCGGTCGATGAGCAGTTCTTC	CASSYSTGQGAVDEQFF	TRBV6-5	TRBJ2-1	TRBD1	-
TGTGCCAGCAGCCAAGATAGGGCGGGGGGCCTCCAAGAGACCCAGTACTTC	CASSQDRAGGLQETQYF	TRBV3-1	TRBJ2-5	TRBD2	once
TGTGCCAGCGGGGGTACGGGGGCGAGTTTGGAGACCCAGTACTTC	CASGGTGASLETQYF	TRBV6-5	TRBJ2-5	-	few
TGTGCCAGTAGTAGAGAACAGGGCAATCAGCCCCAGCATTTT	CASSREQGNQPQHF	TRBV19	TRBJ1-5	-	-
TGCGCCAGCAGCAAATTTCAGGGGTCCTATGGCTACACCTTC	CASSKFQGSYGYTF	TRBV4-1	TRBJ1-2	-	-
TGCGCCAGCAGCCAATGGAACGCCGGACCCACAGATACGCAGTATTTT	CASSQWNAGPTDTQYF	TRBV4-1	TRBJ2-3	-	-
TGTGCCAGCAGCGTAGAAATGAGAACAGATACGCAGTATTTT	CASSVEMRTDTQYF	TRBV9	TRBJ2-3	-	few
TGTGCCAGCAGCGGTAGGACAGGGGGACAGACCCAGTACTTC	CASSGRTGGQTQYF	TRBV7-6	TRBJ2-5	TRBD1	few
TGTGCCAGCAGCCACGCCGGGACAGGGAACTACAATGAGCAGTTCTTC	CASSHAGTGNYNEQFF	TRBV3-1	TRBJ2-1	TRBD1	once